This entry concerns a single TCR beta chain. What it binds is unknown. Produced via immunoSEQ multiplex PCR; TCRdb's table is partial and in-frame only. The sample shows about 120,000 clones, approximately 87% of them seen only once. This record belongs to a study of T cell responses to AZD1222 COVID-19 vaccine. Study conclusions and caveats: Regions left unmutated in variants are reportedly the target of nearly half of spike-specific TCRs. Clonal diversity was possibly underestimated; the donors were predominantly white British and more often female. Spike-specific TCR depth and breadth grew after two AZD1222 doses. All repertoire sampling was performed exclusively after the peak T cell response.

There are 19 residues in the CDR3. The V gene's germline CDR1 is SGHTA and CDR2 FQGNSA. Trimming took 2 bases from V and 12 from J, leaving 34 bases between them. This TCR came from an adult in good health. Sample: peripheral blood, taken on day 0 of AZD1222 vaccination. This chain connects TRBV7-2 to TRBJ1-1; D unclear. The CDR3 DNA sequence: TGTGCCAGCAGCTTAAGGGTCGAGGGAGGAAGACCCCCTGAAGCCGGGCCTTTCTTT. Translating it yields CASSLRVEGGRPPEAGPFF.